The 4 T cell receptor beta chains reported below all come from one sample, sequenced in a study of blood T cell repertoires in COVID-19. TCRdb keeps only in-frame clones here, not all; method: immunoSEQ multiplex PCR. The sample includes over 100,000 clones, about 78% seen only once; the top ten take roughly 4.7%. Sequencing used peripheral blood. The receptor set was obtained from a human donor in a cohort sampled during active or convalescent COVID-19.

The chain links TRBV20-1 to TRBJ2-7, with 7 positions matching TRBD2. This CDR3 comprises 13 residues. Germline V gene sequence: CDR1 DFQATT, CDR2 SNEGSKA (reference sequence). The V segment lost 3 bases and the J segment 3 bases; nucleotides outside the gene matches: 5. CDR3 in amino acids: CSASGDYIYEQYF. The CDR3 nucleotides are TGCAGTGCTAGTGGGGACTACATCTACGAGCAGTACTTC.

This chain joins TRBV3-1 (or the pseudogene TRBV3-2) and TRBJ1-1; no definite D call. Trimming removed 0 bases at V and 12 bases at J, with 14 bases between. The CDR3 extends over 13 amino acids. Germline-derived CDR1 and CDR2 are LGHDT and YNNKEL (reference sequence). Here the CDR3 reads CASSQDSAGRTFF. The CDR3 DNA is TGTGCCAGCAGCCAAGATAGTGCGGGTAGGACTTTCTTT.

This chain connects TRBV6-2 or TRBV6-3 to TRBJ2-1, with D possibly being TRBD2 (6 bases). V lost 1 base, J lost 0 bases, and 10 bases lay in between. The CDR3 sequence is 16 residues long. From germline, CDR1 is MNHEY and CDR2 SVGEGT. The CDR3 region is CASSYFAGSSYNEQFF. The CDR3 DNA follows: TGTGCCAGCAGTTACTTTGCGGGGAGCTCCTACAATGAGCAGTTCTTC.

This clone was counted a few times. The J gene is TRBJ1-1, the V gene TRBV27, with TRBD1 matching 10 bases. The CDR3 runs to 16 residues. The germline CDR1 and CDR2 sequences are MNHEY and SMNVEV (reference sequence). V gave up 4 bases and J gave up 5 bases; unmatched junction bases: 10. The CDR3 loop reads CASSSLRQGAVTEAFF. The CDR3 DNA is TGTGCCAGCAGTTCCCTCAGACAGGGGGCGGTTACTGAAGCTTTCTTT.